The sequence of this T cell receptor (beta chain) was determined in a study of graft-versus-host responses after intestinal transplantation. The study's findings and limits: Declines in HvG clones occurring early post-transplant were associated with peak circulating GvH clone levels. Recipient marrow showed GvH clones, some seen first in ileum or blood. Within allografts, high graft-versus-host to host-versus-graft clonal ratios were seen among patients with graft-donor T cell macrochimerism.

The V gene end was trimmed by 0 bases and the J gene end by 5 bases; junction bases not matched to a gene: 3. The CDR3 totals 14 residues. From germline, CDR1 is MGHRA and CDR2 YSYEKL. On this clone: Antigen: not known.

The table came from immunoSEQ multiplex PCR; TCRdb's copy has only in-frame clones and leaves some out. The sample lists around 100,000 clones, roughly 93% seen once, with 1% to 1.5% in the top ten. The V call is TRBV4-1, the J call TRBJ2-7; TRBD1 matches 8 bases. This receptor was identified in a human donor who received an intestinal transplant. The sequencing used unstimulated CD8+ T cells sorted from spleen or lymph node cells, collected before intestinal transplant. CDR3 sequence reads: CASSQDPQGDEQYF. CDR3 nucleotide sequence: TGCGCCAGCAGCCAAGATCCACAGGGGGACGAGCAGTACTTC.